The rows below give T cell receptor beta chains drawn from one sample of a study of blood T cell repertoires in COVID-19. The method was immunoSEQ multiplex PCR; TCRdb's version includes in-frame clones alone and lacks a portion of them. Among under 550,000 clones listed, around nine tenths were seen once. Sequenced input: peripheral blood. Receptors originate from a young man with COVID-19, enrolled during active disease. The CDR3 runs from the conserved cysteine through the conserved F or W. Part of the rows lack a size; the others show once, few, many or a class for expanded clones.

16,TRBV19,-,TRBJ1-1,CASSMQGPFLNTEAFF
16,TRBV10-2,-,TRBJ2-7,CASSDASGGVNYEQYF
15,TRBV27,-,TRBJ2-7,CASSLYGQMVYEQYF
15,TRBV6-5,-,TRBJ2-1,CASRRLAGTYNEQFF
15,TRBV5-1,-,TRBJ1-2,CASSLGDRGIYGYTF
17,TRBV27,-,TRBJ1-6,CASKQQGFGSYNSPLHF
14,TRBV2,-,TRBJ1-5,CAVPGQGGNQPQHF
15,TRBV11-2,-,TRBJ1-6,CASSDRARGESPLHF
12,TRBV3-1/TRBV3-2,-,TRBJ1-2,CASMRDNYGYTF
14,TRBV10-1,-,TRBJ2-1,CASSAGLLYNEQFF
14,TRBV5-1,-,TRBJ1-6,CASRGDRDNSPLHF
16,TRBV30,-,TRBJ1-6,CAWSVGTGDKDSPLHF
18,TRBV6-1,-,TRBJ1-5,CASSEALLWGHSNQPQHF
14,TRBV15,-,TRBJ1-1,CATSRDSGGTEAFF
17,TRBV5-1,few,TRBJ2-7,CASSRRRTGETLHEQYF
14,TRBV18,-,TRBJ1-1,CASSPGGGNTEAFF
15,TRBV15,-,TRBJ2-7,CATSRDLSGTYEQYF
14,TRBV5-4,-,TRBJ2-2,CASSRDIGTGELFF
14,TRBV15,-,TRBJ1-1,CATSRAGGNTEAFF
12,TRBV2,-,TRBJ1-1,CASSDRATEAFF
12,TRBV2,once,TRBJ2-1,CASSVQSGGEFF
12,TRBV2,-,TRBJ2-1,CASRGLPNEQFF
17,TRBV5-1,-,TRBJ2-7,CASSLAGQAGGPGEQYF
14,TRBV21-1,-,TRBJ2-7,CASSKLGQGYEQYF
16,TRBV11-2,-,TRBJ2-7,CASSLILAGTGYEQYF
14,TRBV7-6,-,TRBJ2-2,CASTGQSNTGELFF
18,TRBV4-2,-,TRBJ2-7,CASSQAGPGGGGSYEQYF
15,TRBV11-3,once,TRBJ2-2,CASSPGTDTTGELFF
13,TRBV7-8,-,TRBJ2-7,CASSLRGTREQYF
13,TRBV5-6,-,TRBJ2-7,CASSFSGGGEQYF
15,TRBV5-1,-,TRBJ1-1,CASSLGGGVNTEAFF
12,TRBV6-5,once,TRBJ1-2,CASSPGNYGYTF
15,TRBV3-1/TRBV3-2,once,TRBJ1-1,CASRGHRGGNTEAFF
17,TRBV19,few,TRBJ1-1,CASTPVTGQLMNTEAFF
12,TRBV24-1,-,TRBJ2-1,CATSDSGNEQFF
15,TRBV3-1/TRBV3-2,-,TRBJ1-3,CASSQDRVSGNTIYF
14,TRBV3-1/TRBV3-2,-,TRBJ1-1,CASSRQGQITEAFF
15,TRBV2,few,TRBJ1-3,CASKGTSSSGNTIYF
17,TRBV2,-,TRBJ2-7,CASSEWLAGGPGYEQYF
14,TRBV6-5,-,TRBJ1-3,CAGHDGNSGNTIYF
14,TRBV3-1/TRBV3-2,-,TRBJ1-2,CASSQVTGIAGYTF
15,TRBV28,-,TRBJ2-3,CASTSGVLGTDTQYF
11,TRBV2,once,TRBJ2-5,CASTGQETQYF
12,TRBV2,-,TRBJ1-5,CASSETNQPQHF
12,TRBV29-1,once,TRBJ1-4,CSGQGTNEKLFF
15,TRBV2,-,TRBJ1-3,CASSAGVVYGNTIYF
19,TRBV4-2,-,TRBJ2-7,CASSQDSGTSGLPLGEQYF
14,TRBV30,-,TRBJ2-3,CAWRGRLVTDTQYF
18,TRBV4-2,-,TRBJ2-1,CASSPGLAGGVIQNEQFF
14,TRBV30,-,TRBJ2-1,CAWSSGQGLNEQFF
12,TRBV6-6,-,TRBJ1-1,CASSLAENEAFF
15,TRBV2,-,TRBJ1-1,CASSGGSGVSTEAFF
15,TRBV29-1,-,TRBJ2-3,CSVERSGGGADTQYF
19,TRBV27,-,TRBJ2-6,CASSSYLAGTSSGANVLTF
12,TRBV7-9,-,TRBJ1-2,CASSLSQGGYTF
22,TRBV10-3,-,TRBJ2-1,CAISDRGTGDTSSRVTYNEQFF
14,TRBV7-9,few,TRBJ2-7,CASSYDRGSYEQYF